The next 8 T cell receptor beta chains were all read from a single sample in a study of blood T cell repertoires in COVID-19. Assay: immunoSEQ multiplex PCR; the TCRdb copy retains only in-frame clones and omits some. The data show about 150,000 clones, roughly four fifths seen once. The sequencing sample was made of peripheral blood. Source of these receptors: a human donor with acute or convalescent COVID-19. The donor label of this sample is uncertain.

This clone has only a few counts. The rearrangement joins TRBV19 to TRBJ1-3; TRBD1 aligns across 10 bases. CDR3 length equals 14 residues. CDR1 and CDR2 from the germline V gene are LNHDA and SQIVND (reference sequence). Trimming at V came to 8 bases and at J to 4 bases, leaving 5 bases not matched to a gene. Written as DNA, the CDR3 is TGTGCCAGTTTCGGGACAGGGGACGGAAACACCATATATTTT. Its protein is CASFGTGDGNTIYF. The full variable domain, its missing parts supplied by reference TRBV19 and TRBJ1-3, is DGGITQSPKYLFRKEGQNVTLSCEQNLNHDAMYWYRQDPGQGLRLIYYSQIVNDFQKGDIAEGYSVSREKKESFPLTVTSAQKNPTAFYLCASFGTGDGNTIYFGEGSWLTVV.

In DNA form, the CDR3 reads TGTGCCAGCAGCTTGGCCGTGGACAGGGGGGCTGGGGCCAACGTCCTGACTTTC. Protein product: CASSLAVDRGAGANVLTF. The chain links TRBV5-6 to TRBJ2-6; 10 nucleotides line up with TRBD1. Germline CDR1 reads SGHDT; CDR2 reads YYEEEE. This CDR3 is 18 amino acids long. J gave up 2 bases and V 0 bases, and 5 bases lay outside the gene matches.

A single count supports this clone. This chain uses TRBV12-1 with TRBJ1-4; the D call TRBD1 from the table was never checked on the DNA. TRBV12-1 is termed a pseudogene. This CDR3 region has 15 residues. CDR3 protein: CASSVGHATNEKLFF. The CDR3 bases are TGTGCCAGCAGCGTGGGACACGCAACTAATGAAAAACTGTTTTTT.

This rearrangement joins TRBV3-1 (or the pseudogene TRBV3-2) to TRBJ1-4; D is unclear. The CDR3 is 13 residues long. CDR1 LGHDT and CDR2 YNNKEL come from the germline V gene (reference sequence). Trimming cost V 2 bases and J 7 bases, with 8 bases left between them. CDR3 sequence (DNA): TGTGCCAGCAGCCAAATGGCGGGTGAAAAACTGTTTTTT. This gives the protein CASSQMAGEKLFF.

The rearrangement uses TRBV30 and TRBJ1-1; D remains unclear. The CDR3 length is 15 residues. The germline V gene has CDR1 GTSNPN and CDR2 SVGIG (reference sequence). V lost 0 bases and J 1 base, leaving 12 bases between the germline ends. In DNA, the CDR3 is TGTGCCTGGAGTGTACCCCGACACTCGAACACTGAAGCTTTCTTT. Translation: CAWSVPRHSNTEAFF.

V usage is TRBV30 and J usage is TRBJ1-5; D call uncertain. The CDR3 is made up of 14 amino acids. Germline V gene lookup returns CDR1 GTSNPN and CDR2 SVGIG (reference sequence). Trimming removed 2 bases at V and 3 bases at J, with 11 bases between. The chain's CDR3 is CAWSTRSLNQPQHF. The CDR3 nucleotides read TGTGCCTGGAGTACCAGGTCCCTCAATCAGCCCCAGCATTTT.

The chain couples TRBV10-1 to TRBJ2-1; D may be TRBD2 (5 bases). Per the germline V gene, CDR1 is WNHNN and CDR2 is SYGVQD (reference sequence). The V end was cut by 2 bases, the J end by 5 bases, with 22 bases between. The CDR3 loop spans 18 amino acids. The CDR3 region is CASSEVGKEVCVDNEQFF. In DNA, the CDR3 is TGCGCCAGCAGTGAGGTTGGGAAGGAGGTTTGCGTGGACAATGAGCAGTTCTTC.

V usage is TRBV21-1 and J usage is TRBJ1-2; the table names TRBD1, a call not compared with the DNA. TRBV21-1 is labeled a pseudogene. CDR3 length equals 18 residues. CDR3 in DNA: TGTGCCAGCAGCAAAGCGCCAGGGGGTTACCGCGGGGACTATGGCTACACCTTC. This translates into CASSKAPGGYRGDYGYTF.